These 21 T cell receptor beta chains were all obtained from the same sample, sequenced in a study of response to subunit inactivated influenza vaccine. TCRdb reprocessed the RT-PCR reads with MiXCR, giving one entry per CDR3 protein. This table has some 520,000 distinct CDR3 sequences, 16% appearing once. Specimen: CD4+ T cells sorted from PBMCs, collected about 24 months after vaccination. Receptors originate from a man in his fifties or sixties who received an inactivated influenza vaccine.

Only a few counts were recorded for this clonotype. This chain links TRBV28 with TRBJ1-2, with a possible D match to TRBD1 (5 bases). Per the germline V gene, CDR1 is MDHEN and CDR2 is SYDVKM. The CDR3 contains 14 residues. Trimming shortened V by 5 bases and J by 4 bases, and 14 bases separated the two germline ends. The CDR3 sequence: CASSPPGGVYGYTF. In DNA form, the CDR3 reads TGTGCCAGCAGTCCCCCGGGAGGGGTCTATGGCTACACCTTC.

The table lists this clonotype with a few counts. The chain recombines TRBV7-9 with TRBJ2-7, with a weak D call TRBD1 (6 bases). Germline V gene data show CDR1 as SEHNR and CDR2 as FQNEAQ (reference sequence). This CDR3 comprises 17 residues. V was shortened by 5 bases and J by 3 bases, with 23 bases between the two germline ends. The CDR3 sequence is CASSQLLGFQGRYEQYF. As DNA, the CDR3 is TGTGCCAGCAGCCAACTCCTGGGGTTTCAGGGGCGCTACGAGCAGTACTTC.

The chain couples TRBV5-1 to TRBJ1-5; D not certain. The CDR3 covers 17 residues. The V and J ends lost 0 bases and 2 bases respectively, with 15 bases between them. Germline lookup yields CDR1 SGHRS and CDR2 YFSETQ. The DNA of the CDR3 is TGCGCCAGCAGCTTGGAACCCGTCGGGGTTGGCAATCAGCCCCAGCATTTT. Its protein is CASSLEPVGVGNQPQHF.

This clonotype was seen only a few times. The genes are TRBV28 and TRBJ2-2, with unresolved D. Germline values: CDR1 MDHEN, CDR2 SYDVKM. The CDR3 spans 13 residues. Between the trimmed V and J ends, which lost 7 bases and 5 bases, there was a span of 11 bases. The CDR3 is CASTSLGTGELFF. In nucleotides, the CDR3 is TGTGCCAGCACTTCACTGGGGACCGGGGAGCTGTTTTTT.

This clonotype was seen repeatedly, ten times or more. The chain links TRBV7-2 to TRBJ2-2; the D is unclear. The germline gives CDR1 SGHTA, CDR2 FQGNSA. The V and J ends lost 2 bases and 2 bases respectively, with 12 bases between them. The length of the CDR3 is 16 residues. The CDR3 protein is CASSLMGGANTGELFF. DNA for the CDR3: TGTGCCAGCAGCTTAATGGGCGGAGCCAACACCGGGGAGCTGTTTTTT.

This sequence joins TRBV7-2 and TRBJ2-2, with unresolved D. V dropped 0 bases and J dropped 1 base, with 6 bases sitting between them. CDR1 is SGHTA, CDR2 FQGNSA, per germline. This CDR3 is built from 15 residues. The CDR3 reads CASSLAVWNTGELFF. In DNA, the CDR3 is TGTGCCAGCAGCTTAGCAGTGTGGAACACCGGGGAGCTGTTTTTT. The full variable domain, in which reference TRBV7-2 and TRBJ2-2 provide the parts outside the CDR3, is GAGVSQSPSNKVTEKGKDVELRCDPISGHTALYWYRQSLGQGLEFLIYFQGNSAPDKSGLPSDRFSAERTGGSVSTLTIQRTQQEDSAVYLCASSLAVWNTGELFFGEGSRLTVL.

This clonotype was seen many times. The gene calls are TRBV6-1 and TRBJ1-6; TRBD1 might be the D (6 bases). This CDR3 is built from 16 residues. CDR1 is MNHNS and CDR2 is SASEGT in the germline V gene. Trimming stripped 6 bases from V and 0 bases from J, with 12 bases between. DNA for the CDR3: TGTGCCAGCAGAACAGGGATTAGCTCCTATAATTCACCCCTCCACTTT. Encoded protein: CASRTGISSYNSPLHF.

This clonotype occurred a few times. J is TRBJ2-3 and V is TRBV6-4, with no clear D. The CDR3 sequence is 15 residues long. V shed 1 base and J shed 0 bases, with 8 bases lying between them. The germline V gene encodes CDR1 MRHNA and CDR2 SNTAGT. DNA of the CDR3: TGTGCCAGCAGTGACTTCCCTAGAAGCACAGATACGCAGTATTTT. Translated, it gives CASSDFPRSTDTQYF.

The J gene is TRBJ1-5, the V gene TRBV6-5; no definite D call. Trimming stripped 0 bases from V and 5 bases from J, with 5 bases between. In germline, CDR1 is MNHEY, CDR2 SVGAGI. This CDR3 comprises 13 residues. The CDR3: CASSYSADQPQHF. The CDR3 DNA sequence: TGTGCCAGCAGTTACTCCGCGGATCAGCCCCAGCATTTT.

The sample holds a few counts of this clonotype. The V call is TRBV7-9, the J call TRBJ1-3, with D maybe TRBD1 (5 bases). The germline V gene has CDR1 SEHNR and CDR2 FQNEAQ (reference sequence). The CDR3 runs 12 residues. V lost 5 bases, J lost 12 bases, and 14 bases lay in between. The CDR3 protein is CASSPPGRDIYF. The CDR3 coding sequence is TGTGCCAGCAGCCCACCGGGCAGGGACATATATTTT.

CDR3 sequence (DNA): TGTGCCATCAGTGAGTCGGTGACTAGCGCCCAATACGAGCAGTACTTC. This encodes CAISESVTSAQYEQYF. This rearrangement joins TRBV10-3 to TRBJ2-7; TRBD2 aligns across 8 bases. Losses at the gene ends were 0 bases for V and 4 bases for J; bases not matched to a gene: 8. Looked up from germline, CDR1 is ENHRY and CDR2 is SYGVKD. CDR3 size: 16 residues.

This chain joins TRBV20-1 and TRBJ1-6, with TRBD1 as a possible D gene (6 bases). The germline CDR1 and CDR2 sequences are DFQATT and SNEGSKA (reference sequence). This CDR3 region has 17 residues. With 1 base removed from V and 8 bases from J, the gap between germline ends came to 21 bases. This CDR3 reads CSARGFRVGARDSPLHF. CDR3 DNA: TGCAGTGCTAGAGGGTTTCGCGTGGGGGCGCGGGATTCACCCCTCCACTTT.

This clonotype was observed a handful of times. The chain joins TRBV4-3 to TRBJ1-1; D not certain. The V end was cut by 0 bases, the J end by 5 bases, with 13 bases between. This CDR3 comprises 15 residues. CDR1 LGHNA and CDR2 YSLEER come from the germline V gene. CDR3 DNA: TGCGCCAGCAGCCAAGAAGCGGTGGGCCCGACTGAAGCTTTCTTT. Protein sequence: CASSQEAVGPTEAFF.

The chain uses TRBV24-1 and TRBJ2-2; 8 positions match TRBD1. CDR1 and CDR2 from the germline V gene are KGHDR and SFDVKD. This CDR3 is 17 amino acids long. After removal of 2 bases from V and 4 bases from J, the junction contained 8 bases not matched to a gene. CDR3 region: CATSDYTGGRGTGELFF. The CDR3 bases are TGTGCCACCAGTGATTATACAGGGGGAAGGGGCACCGGGGAGCTGTTTTTT.

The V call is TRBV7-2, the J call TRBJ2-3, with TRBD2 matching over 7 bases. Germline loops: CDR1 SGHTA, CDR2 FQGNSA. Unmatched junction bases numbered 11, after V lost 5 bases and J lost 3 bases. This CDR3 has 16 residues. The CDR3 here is CASSPHGGRGTDTQYF. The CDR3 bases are TGTGCCAGCAGCCCCCATGGCGGGAGAGGGACAGATACGCAGTATTTT.

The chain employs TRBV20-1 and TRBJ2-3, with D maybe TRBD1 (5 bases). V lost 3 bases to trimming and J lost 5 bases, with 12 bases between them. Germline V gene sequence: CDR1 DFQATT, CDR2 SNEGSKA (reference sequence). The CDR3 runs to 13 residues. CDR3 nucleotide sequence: TGCAGTGCTAGTATTTGGGGCATAGATACGCAGTATTTT. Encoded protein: CSASIWGIDTQYF.

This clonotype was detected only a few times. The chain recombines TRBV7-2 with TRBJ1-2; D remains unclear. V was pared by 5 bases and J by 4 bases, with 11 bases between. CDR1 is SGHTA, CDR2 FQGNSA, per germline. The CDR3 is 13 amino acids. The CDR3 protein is CASSPGGSYGYTF. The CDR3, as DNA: TGTGCCAGCAGCCCCGGTGGGTCCTATGGCTACACCTTC.

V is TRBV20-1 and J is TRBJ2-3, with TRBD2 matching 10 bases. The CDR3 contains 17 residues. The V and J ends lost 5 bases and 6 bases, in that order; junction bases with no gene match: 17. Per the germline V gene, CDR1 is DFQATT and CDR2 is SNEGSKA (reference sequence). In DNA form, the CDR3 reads TGCAGTGCTGTAGGACTAAGCGGGAGGGCCGTAGGTGATACGCAGTATTTT. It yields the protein CSAVGLSGRAVGDTQYF.

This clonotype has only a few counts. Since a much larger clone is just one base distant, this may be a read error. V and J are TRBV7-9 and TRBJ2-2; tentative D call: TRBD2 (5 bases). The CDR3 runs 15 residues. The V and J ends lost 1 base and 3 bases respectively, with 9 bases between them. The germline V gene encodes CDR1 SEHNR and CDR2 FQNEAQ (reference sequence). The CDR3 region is CASSLGSSYTGELFF. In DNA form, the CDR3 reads TGTGCCAGCAGCTTAGGGTCTAGCTACACCGGGGAGCTGTTTTTT.

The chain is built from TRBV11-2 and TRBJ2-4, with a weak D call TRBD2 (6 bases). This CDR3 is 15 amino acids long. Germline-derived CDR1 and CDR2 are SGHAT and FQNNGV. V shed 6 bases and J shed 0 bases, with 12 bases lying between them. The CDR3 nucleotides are TGTGCCAGCAGACGACCGGGACTAGCCAAAAACATTCAGTACTTC. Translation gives CASRRPGLAKNIQYF.

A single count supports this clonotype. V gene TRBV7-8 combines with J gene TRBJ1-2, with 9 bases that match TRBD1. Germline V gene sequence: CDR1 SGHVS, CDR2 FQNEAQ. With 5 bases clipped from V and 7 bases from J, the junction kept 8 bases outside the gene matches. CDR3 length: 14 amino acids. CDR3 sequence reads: CASSPDRGNFGYTF. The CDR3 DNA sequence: TGTGCCAGCAGCCCAGACAGGGGGAATTTTGGCTACACCTTC. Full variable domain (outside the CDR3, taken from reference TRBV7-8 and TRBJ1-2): GAGVSQSPRYKVAKRGQDVALRCDPISGHVSLFWYQQALGQGPEFLTYFQNEAQLDKSGLPSDRFFAERPEGSVSTLKIQRTQQEDSAVYLCASSPDRGNFGYTFGSGTRLTVV.